This T cell receptor (beta chain) was captured in a study of T cell changes during pregnancy in multiple sclerosis. Germline CDR1 and CDR2: MNHEY and SVGAGI. V lost 5 bases to trimming and J lost 10 bases, with 12 bases between them. The CDR3 spans 12 residues. Clones were read by immunoSEQ multiplex PCR, and TCRdb kept only the in-frame ones, dropping some. The sample lists 70,000 to 95,000 clones; 93% were seen once. The sample was peripheral blood, taken in the second trimester of pregnancy. The chain employs TRBV6-5 and TRBJ2-1; D is perhaps TRBD2 (5 bases). The source is a female donor with multiple sclerosis, enrolled in a pregnancy study. DNA of the CDR3: TGTGCCAGCAGTCCACTACTAGGCGAGCAGTTCTTC. It codes for CASSPLLGEQFF.